The 24 T cell receptor beta chains presented below share a single source sample, sequenced in a study of control samples from healthy donors and cancer patients. Measured with immunoSEQ multiplex PCR; TCRdb has only the in-frame clones, and not every one. The repertoire includes roughly 88,000 clones, roughly 89% of them detected once, and 17% sits in the top ten. Sequenced material: blood. These receptors were taken from a man aged 50 to 60 in good health.

The chain carries TRBV10-3 and TRBJ1-2, with TRBD1 matching over 7 bases. CDR1 and CDR2 (germline): ENHRY, SYGVKD. V lost 2 bases and J lost 3; bases outside the gene matches: 3. CDR3 length equals 14 residues. CDR3 amino acids: CAISELTGDYGYTF. The DNA for the CDR3 is TGTGCCATCAGTGAGCTCACAGGGGACTATGGCTACACCTTC.

The chain uses TRBV11-2 and TRBJ2-7, with TRBD1 as a possible D gene (5 bases). Per germline, CDR1 SGHAT and CDR2 FQNNGV. Trimming removed 6 bases from V and 4 bases from J, with 16 bases in between. The CDR3 contains 14 residues. The CDR3 is CASSHPGISYEQYF. The DNA for the CDR3 is TGTGCCAGCAGTCATCCAGGGATCTCGTACGAGCAGTACTTC. The full variable domain, in which reference TRBV11-2 and TRBJ2-7 provide the parts outside the CDR3, is EAGVAQSPRYKIIEKRQSVAFWCNPISGHATLYWYQQILGQGPKLLIQFQNNGVVDDSQLPKDRFSAERLKGVDSTLKIQPAKLEDSAVYLCASSHPGISYEQYFGPGTRLTVT.

The chain has TRBV12-3 or TRBV12-4 and TRBJ2-3; D ambiguous. The CDR3 consists of 13 residues. V lost 3 bases and J lost 0, with 4 bases in between. CDR3 in amino acids: CASSFMSTDTQYF. For the CDR3, the DNA is TGTGCCAGCAGTTTCATGAGCACAGATACGCAGTATTTT.

This rearrangement joins TRBV18 to TRBJ2-6, with no clear D. The CDR3 spans 15 residues. Germline V lookup: CDR1 KGHSH, CDR2 LQKENI. Trimming removed 3 bases from V and 0 bases from J, with 6 bases in between. CDR3 residues: CASSPTHSGANVLTF. The DNA for the CDR3 is TGTGCCAGCTCACCGACGCACTCTGGGGCCAACGTCCTGACTTTC.

The V call is TRBV30, the J call TRBJ1-2; a weak D match, TRBD1 (6 bases). Trimming removed 0 bases at V and 10 bases at J, with 18 bases between. The CDR3 contains 14 residues. Per the germline V gene, CDR1 is GTSNPN and CDR2 is SVGIG (reference sequence). This CDR3 reads CAWSVRGGLKDYTF. Here the CDR3 DNA reads TGTGCCTGGAGTGTTCGAGGGGGGCTGAAGGACTACACCTTC.

The rearrangement links TRBV13 to TRBJ2-2; no firm D call. Germline lookup yields CDR1 PRHDT and CDR2 FYEKMQ (reference sequence). This CDR3 spans 14 amino acids. Deletions cut 4 bases from V and 4 bases from J, with 10 bases between. For the CDR3, the DNA is TGTGCCAGCAGCTCTAGGATTATCACCGGGGAGCTGTTTTTT. Protein sequence: CASSSRIITGELFF.

This chain links TRBV5-1 with TRBJ2-5; possible D gene TRBD1, 5 bases. CDR3 length equals 13 residues. Germline CDR1 SGHRS, CDR2 YFSETQ. Trimming cost V 4 bases and J 5 bases, with 12 bases left between them. In DNA, the CDR3 is TGCGCCAGCAGCGTCGACAGCTATGAGACCCAGTACTTC. It codes for CASSVDSYETQYF.

The V and J genes are TRBV9 and TRBJ1-2; D remains unclear. Germline CDR1 and CDR2: SGDLS and YYNGEE. V shed 6 bases and J shed 8 bases, with 17 bases lying between them. The CDR3 has 13 residues. The CDR3: CASKSEGIGGYTF. The CDR3 bases are TGTGCCAGCAAGTCAGAAGGGATAGGGGGCTACACCTTC.

This chain uses TRBV19 with TRBJ2-7, with 8 positions matching TRBD1. CDR1 LNHDA and CDR2 SQIVND come from the germline V gene (reference sequence). The CDR3 runs 14 residues. The V gene end was trimmed by 10 bases and the J gene end by 4 bases; junction bases not matched to a gene: 12. CDR3 residues: CATHPGTGFYEQYF. The CDR3 DNA is TGTGCCACCCACCCCGGGACAGGATTTTACGAGCAGTACTTC.

The chain has TRBV7-9 and TRBJ2-1; possible D gene TRBD2, 6 bases. Deletions cut 2 bases from V and 0 bases from J, with 14 bases between. This CDR3 is built from 17 residues. Germline CDR1 reads SEHNR; CDR2 reads FQNEAQ (reference sequence). The CDR3 protein is CASSLRRAGSSYNEQFF. CDR3 sequence (DNA): TGTGCCAGCAGCTTACGGAGGGCGGGAAGCTCCTACAATGAGCAGTTCTTC.

This CDR3 is CASSYLGPENTEAFF. For the CDR3, the DNA is TGTGCCAGCAGTTACCTGGGACCCGAGAACACTGAAGCTTTCTTT. The chain couples TRBV6-5 to TRBJ1-1; weak D call: TRBD1 (5 bases). Germline-derived CDR1 and CDR2 are MNHEY and SVGAGI. The CDR3 runs 15 residues. The V end lost 2 bases, the J end lost 1 base, and 11 bases lay between the germline ends.

This clone was seen once. J is TRBJ1-1 and V is TRBV29-1; the D gene is possibly TRBD1 (5 bases). This CDR3 region has 12 residues. The germline V and J ends were trimmed by 7 bases and 4 bases, with 13 bases remaining between them. Germline V lookup: CDR1 SQVTM, CDR2 ANQGSEA. The CDR3 reads CSATAGSTEAFF. DNA for the CDR3: TGCAGCGCCACGGCAGGGAGCACTGAAGCTTTCTTT.

This clone was seen only a few times. The V and J genes are TRBV7-9 and TRBJ2-1; D not resolved. Germline loops: CDR1 SEHNR, CDR2 FQNEAQ (reference sequence). CDR3 length: 12 residues. Trimming took 2 bases from V and 5 from J, leaving 4 bases between them. The CDR3: CASSLHDNEQFF. CDR3 sequence (DNA): TGTGCCAGCAGCTTACACGACAATGAGCAGTTCTTC.

The V and J genes are TRBV2 and TRBJ2-7; weak D call: TRBD2 (5 bases). Trimming shortened V by 6 bases and J by 3 bases, and 9 bases separated the two germline ends. The CDR3 loop spans 12 amino acids. The germline V gene encodes CDR1 SNHLY and CDR2 FYNNEI. CDR3 sequence: CASRLLGYEQYF. CDR3 sequence (DNA): TGTGCCAGCAGATTACTAGGCTACGAGCAGTACTTC.

The J gene is TRBJ2-2, the V gene TRBV27; D call uncertain. The V end lost 5 bases, the J end lost 3 bases, and 7 bases lay between the germline ends. Germline CDR1 is MNHEY and CDR2 is SMNVEV (reference sequence). This CDR3 is built from 13 residues. In nucleotides, the CDR3 is TGTGCCAGCAGTCCCTCAGACACCGGGGAGCTGTTTTTT. Its translation: CASSPSDTGELFF.

The chain links TRBV5-8 to TRBJ2-7; no definite D call. V lost 0 bases and J 1 base, leaving 8 bases between the germline ends. Germline-derived CDR1 and CDR2 are SGHTS and YDEGEE. The CDR3 spans 14 residues. The CDR3 loop reads CASSLGGRSYEQYF. The CDR3 DNA sequence: TGTGCCAGCAGCTTGGGAGGCAGGTCCTACGAGCAGTACTTC.

This clone was observed a single time. The CDR3 DNA reads as TGTGCCAGCTCACCAATGGGGGCGCGGGAGACCCAGTACTTC. It is translated as CASSPMGARETQYF. The chain employs TRBV18 and TRBJ2-5; TRBD1 is a possible D gene (6 bases). The V gene lost 2 bases and the J gene lost 5 bases, with 12 bases spanning the gap. The CDR3 length is 14 residues. Germline CDR1 is KGHSH and CDR2 is LQKENI. The whole variable domain, filled in from reference TRBV18 and TRBJ2-5, reads NAGVMQNPRHLVRRRGQEARLRCSPMKGHSHVYWYRQLPEEGLKFMVYLQKENIIDESGMPKERFSAEFPKEGPSILRIQQVVRGDSAAYFCASSPMGARETQYFGPGTRLLVL.

This clone was detected once. The chain couples TRBV5-4 to TRBJ2-1, with 13 bases matching TRBD2. CDR1 SGHNT and CDR2 YYREEE come from the germline V gene (reference sequence). V shed 1 base, J shed 8 bases, and the junction held 12 bases outside the gene matches. This CDR3 region has 18 residues. CDR3: CASSLRVLGLAGRDEQFF. Here the CDR3 DNA reads TGTGCCAGCAGCTTGCGGGTCCTGGGACTAGCGGGGAGGGATGAGCAGTTCTTC.

The rearrangement uses TRBV5-1 and TRBJ2-7, with D uncertain. This CDR3 region has 15 residues. V shed 0 bases and J shed 0 bases, with 10 bases lying between them. Per the germline V gene, CDR1 is SGHRS and CDR2 is YFSETQ. CDR3 residues: CASSLDAYSSYEQYF. The CDR3 DNA follows: TGCGCCAGCAGCTTGGATGCGTATAGCTCCTACGAGCAGTACTTC. Looking up the rest from reference TRBV5-1 and TRBJ2-7 gives the full variable domain: KAGVTQTPRYLIKTRGQQVTLSCSPISGHRSVSWYQQTPGQGLQFLFEYFSETQRNKGNFPGRFSGRQFSNSRSEMNVSTLELGDSALYLCASSLDAYSSYEQYFGPGTRLTVT.

The gene calls are TRBV18 and TRBJ2-5; D uncertain. The CDR3 consists of 13 residues. Trimming removed 2 bases at V and 3 bases at J, with 7 bases between. Per germline, CDR1 KGHSH and CDR2 LQKENI. The CDR3 DNA is TGTGCCAGCTCACCAGGGCAAAAAGAGACCCAGTACTTC. Translated, it gives CASSPGQKETQYF.

For the CDR3, the DNA is TGTGCCTGGAGACCGGGACGTTCGAACACTGAAGCTTTCTTT. It translates to CAWRPGRSNTEAFF. The chain has TRBV30 and TRBJ1-1; weak D call: TRBD1 (5 bases). With 3 bases removed from V and 1 base from J, the gap between germline ends came to 12 bases. In germline, CDR1 is GTSNPN, CDR2 SVGIG (reference sequence). The CDR3 contains 14 residues.

The chain couples TRBV27 to TRBJ1-5; D might be TRBD1 (5 bases). Germline V gives CDR1 MNHEY, CDR2 SMNVEV (reference sequence). Trimming removed 2 bases at V and 7 bases at J, with 12 bases between. The CDR3 loop spans 14 amino acids. CDR3: CASSLGQGRQPQHF. The CDR3 DNA is TGTGCCAGCAGTTTAGGGCAGGGTCGGCAGCCCCAGCATTTT.

CDR3 protein: CASSTVGGGTDTQYF. The CDR3 DNA reads as TGTGCCAGTTCCACGGTGGGCGGGGGGACAGATACGCAGTATTTT. The V gene is TRBV19, the J gene TRBJ2-3; 8 bases line up with TRBD2. The CDR3 covers 15 residues. Germline V lookup: CDR1 LNHDA, CDR2 SQIVND (reference sequence). Germline trimming cut 8 bases from V and 3 bases from J; bases unmatched to any gene: 10.

J is TRBJ1-2 and V is TRBV30; D unclear. The V and J ends lost 3 bases and 6 bases respectively, with 11 bases between them. This CDR3 region has 12 residues. Per germline, CDR1 GTSNPN and CDR2 SVGIG (reference sequence). This CDR3 reads CAWSGRPDGYTF. Here the CDR3 DNA reads TGTGCCTGGAGCGGTCGCCCGGATGGCTACACCTTC.